In its sample, the clone carrying this T cell receptor (beta chain) was seen a few times. One end of the junction varies from germline; a read error may be responsible. This entry comes from a study of T cells in Graves' hyperthyroidism and ophthalmopathy. It was RNA transcripts that yielded the amplified TCR beta CDR3 regions. An initial round of RT-PCR targeting the TCR CDR3 relied on the HTBI primer set. TCRdb recomputed calls from the multiplex PCR reads with MiXCR, one row per CDR3 protein. The sample records hundreds of thousands of distinct CDR3 sequences, roughly 37% being singletons. For the diagnoses, clinical symptoms, serum thyroxine and TRAb, thyroid ultrasound and orbital computed tomography were used. Germline CDR1 SGHTA, CDR2 FQGNSA. This CDR3 comprises 16 residues.

Sequencing was carried out using blood. This chain connects TRBV7-2 to TRBJ1-4; D may be TRBD1 (5 bases). The clonotype was recovered from a young man with Graves' hyperthyroidism. The CDR3 loop is CASSPPGRALNEKLFF. The CDR3 DNA follows: TGCGCCAGCAGCCCACCGGGACGGGCACTTAATGAAAAACTGTTTTTT.